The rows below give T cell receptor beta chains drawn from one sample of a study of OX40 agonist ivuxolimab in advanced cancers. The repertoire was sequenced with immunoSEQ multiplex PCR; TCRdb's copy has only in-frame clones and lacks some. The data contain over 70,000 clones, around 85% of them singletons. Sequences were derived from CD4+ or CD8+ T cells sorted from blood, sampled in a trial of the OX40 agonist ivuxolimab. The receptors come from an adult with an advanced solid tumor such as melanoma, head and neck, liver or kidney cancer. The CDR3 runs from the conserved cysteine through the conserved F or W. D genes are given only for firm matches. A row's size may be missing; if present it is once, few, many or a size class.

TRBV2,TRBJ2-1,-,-,CASSVVQRSSYNEQFF,TGTGCCAGCAGTGTCGTTCAGCGGAGCTCCTACAATGAGCAGTTCTTC
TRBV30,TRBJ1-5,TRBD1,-,CAWSVGQGHQPQHF,TGTGCCTGGAGTGTCGGACAGGGGCATCAGCCCCAGCATTTT
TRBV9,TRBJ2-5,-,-,CASSVVGASGTQYF,TGTGCCAGCAGCGTAGTAGGGGCGAGTGGGACCCAGTACTTC
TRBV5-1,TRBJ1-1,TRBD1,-,CASNRGTGWDDTEAFF,TGCGCCAGCAACCGAGGGACAGGCTGGGACGACACTGAAGCTTTCTTT
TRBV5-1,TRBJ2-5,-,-,CASSLFRDGQETQYF,TGCGCCAGCAGCTTGTTTCGGGACGGCCAAGAGACCCAGTACTTC
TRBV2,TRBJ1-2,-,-,CASSGGQGGLSNYGYTF,TGTGCCAGCAGTGGAGGGCAGGGTGGTCTTTCTAACTATGGCTACACCTTC
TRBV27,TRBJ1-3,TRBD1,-,CATKKDRFSGNTIYF,TGTGCCACGAAAAAGGACAGGTTCTCCGGAAACACCATATATTTT
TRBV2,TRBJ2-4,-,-,CASSDGRFPNIQYF,TGTGCCAGCAGCGACGGACGGTTCCCAAACATTCAGTACTTC
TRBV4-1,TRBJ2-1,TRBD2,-,CASSHLGLAGHNEQFF,TGCGCCAGCAGCCACCTGGGACTAGCGGGGCACAATGAGCAGTTCTTC
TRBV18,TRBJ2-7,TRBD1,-,CASSPGGTGPSYEQYF,TGTGCCAGCTCACCAGGGGGGACAGGTCCTTCCTACGAGCAGTACTTC
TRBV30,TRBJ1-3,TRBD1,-,CAWRTGISGNTIYF,TGTGCCTGGAGGACAGGGATCTCTGGAAACACCATATATTTT
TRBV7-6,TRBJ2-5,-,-,CASSLDGTVWYF,TGTGCCAGCAGCTTAGATGGCACGGTCTGGTACTTC
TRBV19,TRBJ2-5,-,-,CASSGPGAETQYF,TGTGCCAGTAGTGGCCCGGGCGCGGAGACCCAGTACTTC
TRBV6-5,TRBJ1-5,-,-,CASRDTWDQPQHF,TGTGCCAGCAGGGATACGTGGGATCAGCCCCAGCATTTT
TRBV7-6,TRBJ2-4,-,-,CASSLANRDSDIQYF,TGTGCCAGCAGCTTAGCCAACAGGGATTCGGACATTCAGTACTTC
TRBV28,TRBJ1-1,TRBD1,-,CASSQTGALGTEAFF,TGTGCCAGCAGTCAAACAGGGGCCCTCGGAACTGAAGCTTTCTTT
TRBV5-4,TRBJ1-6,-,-,CASSLNENSPLHF,TGTGCCAGCAGCTTAAACGAGAATTCACCCCTCCACTTT
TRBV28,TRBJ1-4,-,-,CASSLGSVMGLFF,TGTGCCAGCAGTTTAGGGTCAGTGATGGGACTGTTTTTT
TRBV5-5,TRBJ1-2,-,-,CASSFRDKDYGYTF,TGTGCCAGCAGCTTCCGGGACAAGGACTATGGCTACACCTTC
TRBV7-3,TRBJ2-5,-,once,CASSPGSTETQYF,TGTGCCAGCAGCCCAGGGAGTACGGAGACCCAGTACTTC
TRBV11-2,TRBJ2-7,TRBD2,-,CASSLVASGNDYEQYF,TGTGCCAGCAGCTTAGTCGCTAGCGGAAACGATTACGAGCAGTACTTC
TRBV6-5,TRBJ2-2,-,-,CASSYYRSNTGELFF,TGTGCCAGCAGTTACTACAGATCGAACACCGGGGAGCTGTTTTTT
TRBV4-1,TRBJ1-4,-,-,CASSQGGWGDEKLFF,TGCGCCAGCAGCCAAGGGGGTTGGGGAGATGAAAAACTGTTTTTT
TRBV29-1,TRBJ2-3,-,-,CSVEDNSRDTTDTQYF,TGCAGCGTTGAAGATAATTCCAGGGACACCACAGATACGCAGTATTTT
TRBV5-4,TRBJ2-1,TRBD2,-,CASSSTSGSYNEQFF,TGTGCCAGCAGCTCGACTAGCGGGTCCTACAATGAGCAGTTCTTC
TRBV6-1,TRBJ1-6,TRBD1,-,CASRTDRESPLHF,TGTGCCAGCAGGACCGACAGGGAATCACCCCTCCACTTT
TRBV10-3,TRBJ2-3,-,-,CAISDSAGSRTDTQYF,TGTGCCATCAGTGACTCGGCGGGGTCTCGCACAGATACGCAGTATTTT
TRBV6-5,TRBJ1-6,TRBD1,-,CASSYARDSNSPLHF,TGTGCCAGCAGTTACGCGAGGGACAGCAATTCACCCCTCCACTTT
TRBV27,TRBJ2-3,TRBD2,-,CASWGWTTGGVDTQYF,TGTGCCAGCTGGGGATGGACGACGGGGGGAGTGGATACGCAGTATTTT